These 7 T cell receptor beta chains were sequenced from one sample in a study of T-cell reconstitution after alpha-beta-depleted transplantation in children. As it was prepared, the TCRbeta library received unique molecular identifiers. TCRdb recomputed calls from the PCR reads with MiXCR, one row per CDR3 protein. The sample contains fewer than 700,000 distinct CDR3 sequences, 13% of which appear only once. The source material was PBMCs, mostly from graft donor cells, sampled 360 days after TCRalphabeta/CD19-depleted stem cell transplant. Receptor source: a male patient between 5 and 17 years old who had a stem cell transplant for acute myeloid leukemia, so the T cells may come from the graft donor.

The chain combines TRBV7-9 with TRBJ2-7; D possibly matches TRBD1 or TRBD2 (7 bases each). V lost 6 bases and J lost 5, with 17 bases in between. Per germline, CDR1 SEHNR and CDR2 FQNEAQ (reference sequence). The CDR3 runs to 14 residues. The DNA of the CDR3 is TGTGCCAGCAGTGAGGCGGCAGGGGGGGACGAGCAGTACTTC. It yields the protein CASSEAAGGDEQYF.

The rearrangement uses TRBV9 and TRBJ2-1, with 9 bases identical to TRBD2. The CDR3 totals 14 residues. J was trimmed by 9 bases and V by 2 bases; bases with no gene match: 6. CDR1 is SGDLS and CDR2 is YYNGEE in the germline V gene. The CDR3 nucleotides are TGTGCCAGCAGCGTTGGGTCTAGCGGGATTGAGCAGTTCTTC. The encoded protein is CASSVGSSGIEQFF.

This clonotype has a count of ten or more. The chain uses TRBV11-3 and TRBJ2-7; D is uncertain. From germline, CDR1 is SGHNT and CDR2 YENEEA. The CDR3 consists of 14 residues. V was trimmed by 1 base and J by 3 bases, leaving 10 bases between them. For the CDR3, the DNA is TGTGCCAGCAGCTTAGTCGGGCCTTACTACGAGCAGTACTTC. Protein: CASSLVGPYYEQYF.

This clonotype was seen a handful of times. The genes are TRBV25-1 and TRBJ2-7; TRBD1 might be the D (6 bases). Germline V CDR1 and CDR2: MGHDK, SYGVNS. V lost 3 bases and J 2 bases, leaving 14 bases between the germline ends. This CDR3 is 15 amino acids long. CDR3 nucleotide sequence: TGTGCCAGCAGTGACAGACAGGCTGGTACCTACGAGCAGTACTTC. This encodes CASSDRQAGTYEQYF.

This clonotype was detected only a few times. The chain employs TRBV5-1 and TRBJ2-1; D assignment may be TRBD1 or TRBD2 (5 bases each). This CDR3 comprises 13 residues. Germline V gene data show CDR1 as SGHRS and CDR2 as YFSETQ. Trimming removed 6 bases from V and 5 bases from J, with 12 bases in between. The DNA of the CDR3 is TGCGCCAGCAATTGGGGGATTGACAATGAGCAGTTCTTC. Translating it yields CASNWGIDNEQFF.

This clonotype was detected only a few times. The gene calls are TRBV28 and TRBJ2-2; D is possibly TRBD1 (5 bases). The CDR3 contains 15 residues. V lost 3 bases and J lost 7, with 15 bases in between. CDR1 MDHEN and CDR2 SYDVKM come from the germline V gene. The CDR3 reads CASSFRRRDVGELFF. Written as DNA, the CDR3 is TGTGCCAGCAGTTTCAGGCGCAGGGATGTCGGGGAGCTGTTTTTT.

The chain employs TRBV7-9 and TRBJ2-3, with D maybe TRBD1 (5 bases). Trimming pared 2 bases from V and 6 bases from J, leaving 9 bases between. The CDR3 extends over 13 amino acids. Germline assignment: CDR1 SEHNR and CDR2 FQNEAQ (reference sequence). CDR3 sequence (DNA): TGTGCCAGCAGCTTATTCTGGGGCGATACGCAGTATTTT. The encoded protein is CASSLFWGDTQYF.